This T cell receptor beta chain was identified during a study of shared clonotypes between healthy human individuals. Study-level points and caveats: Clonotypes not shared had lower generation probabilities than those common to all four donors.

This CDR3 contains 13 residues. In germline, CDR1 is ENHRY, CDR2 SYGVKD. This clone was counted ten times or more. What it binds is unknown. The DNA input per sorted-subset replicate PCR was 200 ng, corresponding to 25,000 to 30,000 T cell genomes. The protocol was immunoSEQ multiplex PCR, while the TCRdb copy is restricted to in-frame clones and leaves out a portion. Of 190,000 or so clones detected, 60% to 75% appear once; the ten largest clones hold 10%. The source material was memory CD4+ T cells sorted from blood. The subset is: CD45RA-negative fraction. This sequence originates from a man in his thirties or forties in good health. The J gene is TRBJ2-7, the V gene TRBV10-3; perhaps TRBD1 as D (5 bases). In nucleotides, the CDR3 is TGTGCGGCAGGGCGAAAAGGCCAATACGAGCAGTACTTC. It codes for CAAGRKGQYEQYF.